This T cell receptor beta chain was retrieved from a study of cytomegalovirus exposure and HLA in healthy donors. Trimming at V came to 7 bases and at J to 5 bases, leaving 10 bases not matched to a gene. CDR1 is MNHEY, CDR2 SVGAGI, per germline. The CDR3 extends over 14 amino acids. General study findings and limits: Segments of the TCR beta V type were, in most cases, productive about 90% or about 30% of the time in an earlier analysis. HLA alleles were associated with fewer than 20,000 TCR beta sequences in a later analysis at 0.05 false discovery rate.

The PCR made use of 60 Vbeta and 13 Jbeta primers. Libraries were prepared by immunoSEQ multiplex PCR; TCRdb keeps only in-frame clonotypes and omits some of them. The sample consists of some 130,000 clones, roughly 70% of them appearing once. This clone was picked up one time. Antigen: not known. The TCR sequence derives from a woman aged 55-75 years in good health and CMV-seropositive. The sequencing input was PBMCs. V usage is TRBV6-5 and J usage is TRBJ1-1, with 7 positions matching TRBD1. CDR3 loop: CASTLTARGTEAFF. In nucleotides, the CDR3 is TGTGCCAGCACCCTAACAGCCAGGGGGACTGAAGCTTTCTTT.